These T cell receptor beta chains were read from a single sample in a study of blood T cell repertoires in COVID-19. Using immunoSEQ multiplex PCR, the repertoire was profiled, and TCRdb retains in-frame clones only, with some absent. The sample includes roughly 13,000 clones, roughly 87% of them seen just once. Sequencing input: peripheral blood. These receptor sequences come from a human donor in a cohort sampled during active COVID-19. Both conserved end residues are part of each CDR3. D genes are given only for firm matches. Size values are once, few and many counts, or a class for expanded clones, and some rows have none.

.	TRBV6-1	TRBJ2-1	once	12	TGTGCCAGCAGTGAAGCTTGGCAGAAGCAGTTCTTC	CASSEAWQKQFF
.	TRBV24-1	TRBJ2-1	.	14	TGTGCCACCAGTGATGCACCAGGGGTCAATGAGCAGTTCTTC	CATSDAPGVNEQFF
.	TRBV4-1	TRBJ2-3	.	15	TGCGCCAGCAGCCAGCCCTCGACTTCTTCAGATACGCAGTATTTT	CASSQPSTSSDTQYF
TRBD2	TRBV28	TRBJ2-1	.	16	TGTGCCAGCAGTTTATTCCCGGGACTAGCGGAAAATGAGCAGTTCTTC	CASSLFPGLAENEQFF
.	TRBV5-1	TRBJ2-5	.	13	TGCGCCAGCAGCTTATCAAACCAAGAGACCCAGTACTTC	CASSLSNQETQYF
.	TRBV5-6	TRBJ2-7	.	15	TGTGCCAGCAGTCGGAGAGGTAGCGGCCTACGCGGGCAGTACTTC	CASSRRGSGLRGQYF
TRBD2	TRBV9	TRBJ2-3	.	22	TGTGCCAGCAGCGCATCAACTTCCGGGACTAGCGGGAAGGGGGCTAGCACAGATACGCAGTATTTT	CASSASTSGTSGKGASTDTQYF
TRBD2	TRBV9	TRBJ2-3	few	19	TGTGCCAGCAGCGTTCGCCCCCCCGGGACTAGCGATCGCACAGATACGCAGTATTTT	CASSVRPPGTSDRTDTQYF
TRBD2	TRBV5-1	TRBJ2-3	few	15	TGCGCCAGCAGCCTTACTAGCGGGAGATCCGATACGCAGTATTTT	CASSLTSGRSDTQYF
.	TRBV24-1	TRBJ2-5	once	15	TGTGCCACCAGTGATTTCGGCGGAATCCAAGAGACCCAGTACTTC	CATSDFGGIQETQYF
TRBD1	TRBV29-1	TRBJ2-1	.	13	TGCAGCGTGGGGACAGGGGGCTACAATGAGCAGTTCTTC	CSVGTGGYNEQFF
TRBD1	TRBV5-1	TRBJ2-7	once	15	TGCGCCAGCAGCTCGGGACAGGGGGCCTACCCCGAGCAGTACTTC	CASSSGQGAYPEQYF
TRBD1	TRBV7-3	TRBJ2-5	.	15	TGTGCCAGCAGCATGGACAGGGGGCGGGCGGAGACCCAGTACTTC	CASSMDRGRAETQYF
TRBD1	TRBV27	TRBJ2-7	.	15	TGTGCCAGCAGTTTATTGGTGGGACAGGGCCACGAGCAGTACTTC	CASSLLVGQGHEQYF
.	TRBV7-2	TRBJ2-5	.	15	TGTGCCAGCAGCTTAGGCGGAATGTACCAAGAGACCCAGTACTTC	CASSLGGMYQETQYF
TRBD1	TRBV3-1/TRBV3-2	TRBJ1-1	.	14	TGTGCCAGCAGCCGAGACAGGGGGAACACTGAAGCTTTCTTT	CASSRDRGNTEAFF
.	TRBV28	TRBJ2-3	.	13	TGTGCCAGCAGCCTCGGCAGGGTGGATACGCAGTATTTT	CASSLGRVDTQYF
.	TRBV7-9	TRBJ2-7	.	16	TGTGCCAGCAGCTTAACCCGCGGGCTGGGGTCCTACGAGCAGTACTTC	CASSLTRGLGSYEQYF
TRBD1	TRBV7-3	TRBJ2-5	.	14	TGTGCCAGCAGCGGGACAGGGTCAGGGGAGACCCAGTACTTC	CASSGTGSGETQYF
.	TRBV7-8	TRBJ2-5	.	15	TGTGCCAGCAGCCCGCGGGACAGCTCACAAGAGACCCAGTACTTC	CASSPRDSSQETQYF
.	TRBV3-1/TRBV3-2	TRBJ2-1	.	15	TGTGCCAGCAGCCAAGATCGGGTGGTAACAAATGAGCAGTTCTTC	CASSQDRVVTNEQFF
TRBD1	TRBV28	TRBJ2-7	once	15	TGTGCCAGCAGTTTGACCGGGACAGGGGTGGGCGAGCAGTACTTC	CASSLTGTGVGEQYF
TRBD1	TRBV6-2/TRBV6-3	TRBJ2-6	.	17	TGTGCCAGCAGCGGGACAGGGGGTTTTTTTGGGGCCAACGTCCTGACTTTC	CASSGTGGFFGANVLTF
TRBD1	TRBV28	TRBJ1-5	.	16	TGTGCCAGCAGTTCCGGACAGGGGGTTGGCAATCAGCCCCAGCATTTT	CASSSGQGVGNQPQHF
TRBD2	TRBV28	TRBJ2-3	.	18	TGTGCCAGCAGTTCAAACTATAGGACTAGCGGGAGGACAGATACGCAGTATTTT	CASSSNYRTSGRTDTQYF
.	TRBV4-1	TRBJ2-7	few	14	TGCGCCAGCAGCCGGGCGCAAAATAGAGACGAGCAGTACTTC	CASSRAQNRDEQYF
.	TRBV28	TRBJ1-2	.	12	TGTGCCAGCGAACAGGGATCCTATGGCTACACCTTC	CASEQGSYGYTF
.	TRBV9	TRBJ2-1	once	15	TGTGCCAGCAGCCCGGGGGTGATCTCCTACAATGAGCAGTTCTTC	CASSPGVISYNEQFF
.	TRBV19	TRBJ2-2	.	15	TGTGCCAGTCTCCTCCAGGGGCGAGGCACCGGGGAGCTGTTTTTT	CASLLQGRGTGELFF
TRBD1	TRBV10-3	TRBJ2-7	.	17	TGTGCCATCAGTGGCCAAACCCCCGGGACAGGGCTCTACGAGCAGTACTTC	CAISGQTPGTGLYEQYF
TRBD1	TRBV5-6	TRBJ2-7	few	13	TGTGCCAGCAGCTTCCTACAGGGGTACGAGCAGTACTTC	CASSFLQGYEQYF
TRBD2	TRBV27	TRBJ2-6	once	17	TGTGCCAGCCGGCGGGGGGGCCTCGACTCTGGGGCCAACGTCCTGACTTTC	CASRRGGLDSGANVLTF
TRBD2	TRBV5-4	TRBJ2-2	.	17	TGTGCCAGCAGCCCCCACCGGACTAGCGGGAGCTCCGGGGAGCTGTTTTTT	CASSPHRTSGSSGELFF
TRBD2	TRBV7-6	TRBJ2-1	.	17	TGTGCCAGCAGCCGAGTAGGGAGCCATAGCGGGAGAGATGAGCAGTTCTTC	CASSRVGSHSGRDEQFF
TRBD2	TRBV30	TRBJ2-1	.	15	TGTGCCTGGAGTGTAACTAGCGGGAGGGCGTGGGAGCAGTTCTTC	CAWSVTSGRAWEQFF
.	TRBV14	TRBJ2-7	.	12	TGTGCCAGCAGCCCTAACCCGGGGGAGCAGTACTTC	CASSPNPGEQYF
TRBD1	TRBV7-9	TRBJ2-7	few	17	TGTGCCAGCAGCTTGGGTAGGGGCTTGACAGGGAACTACGAGCAGTACTTC	CASSLGRGLTGNYEQYF
.	TRBV3-1/TRBV3-2	TRBJ2-5	.	12	TGTGCCAGCAGCCAGGTCCGCGGGACCCAGTACTTC	CASSQVRGTQYF
.	TRBV7-8	TRBJ2-7	few	15	TGTGCCAGCAGCAGAGCGCGGGACGTCTCCTACGAGCAGTACTTC	CASSRARDVSYEQYF
.	TRBV7-2	TRBJ2-3	.	14	TGTGCCAGCAGCTTGTCCCACATGACAGATACGCAGTATTTT	CASSLSHMTDTQYF
TRBD2	TRBV7-8	TRBJ2-7	few	14	TGTGCCAGCAGCTCTGGACTAGCGGGAAACGAGCAGTACTTC	CASSSGLAGNEQYF
.	TRBV6-5	TRBJ2-3	.	15	TGTGCCAGCAGTTGGGGCAGGGGAGGCACAGATACGCAGTATTTT	CASSWGRGGTDTQYF
.	TRBV27	TRBJ1-4	once	14	TGTGCCAGCAGCCAGTCTTCCCTTGATGAAAAACTGTTTTTT	CASSQSSLDEKLFF
TRBD2	TRBV14	TRBJ2-1	.	13	TGTGCCAGCAGCCCGACTAGCGGGAGAGTAGAGTTCTTC	CASSPTSGRVEFF
.	TRBV6-5	TRBJ1-5	.	14	TGTGCCAGCAGTTACTCGAGGGGGAGTCAGCCCCAGCATTTT	CASSYSRGSQPQHF
.	TRBV7-8	TRBJ2-7	.	16	TGTGCCAGCAGCTTAGCTGGGACACTTAATTCCTACGAGCAGTACTTC	CASSLAGTLNSYEQYF
.	TRBV9	TRBJ2-3	.	13	TGTGCCAGCAGCGGGTCCTACACAGATACGCAGTATTTT	CASSGSYTDTQYF
TRBD2	TRBV7-2	TRBJ2-4	once	16	TGTGCCAGCAGCTTAAAGGCGGGAGGAATAATGAACATTCAGTACTTC	CASSLKAGGIMNIQYF
.	TRBV6-5	TRBJ2-7	.	14	TGTGCCAGCCCCAGGAATAGCGGTAGCTACGAGCAGTACTTC	CASPRNSGSYEQYF